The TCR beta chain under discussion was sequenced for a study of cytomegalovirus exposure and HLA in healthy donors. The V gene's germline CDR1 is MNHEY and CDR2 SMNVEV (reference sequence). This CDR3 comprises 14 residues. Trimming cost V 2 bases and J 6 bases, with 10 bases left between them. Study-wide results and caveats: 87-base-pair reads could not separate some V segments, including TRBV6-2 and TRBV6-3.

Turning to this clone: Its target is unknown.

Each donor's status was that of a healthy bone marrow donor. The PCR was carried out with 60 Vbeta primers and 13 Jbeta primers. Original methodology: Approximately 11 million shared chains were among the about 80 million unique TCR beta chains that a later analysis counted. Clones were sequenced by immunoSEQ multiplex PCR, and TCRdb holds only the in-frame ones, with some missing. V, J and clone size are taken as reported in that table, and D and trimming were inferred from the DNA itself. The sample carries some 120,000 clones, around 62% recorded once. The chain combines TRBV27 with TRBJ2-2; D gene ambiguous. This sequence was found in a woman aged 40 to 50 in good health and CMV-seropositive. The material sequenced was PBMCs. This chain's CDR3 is CASSLTTSSGELFF. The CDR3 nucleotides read TGTGCCAGCAGTTTAACTACTTCTTCCGGGGAGCTGTTTTTT.